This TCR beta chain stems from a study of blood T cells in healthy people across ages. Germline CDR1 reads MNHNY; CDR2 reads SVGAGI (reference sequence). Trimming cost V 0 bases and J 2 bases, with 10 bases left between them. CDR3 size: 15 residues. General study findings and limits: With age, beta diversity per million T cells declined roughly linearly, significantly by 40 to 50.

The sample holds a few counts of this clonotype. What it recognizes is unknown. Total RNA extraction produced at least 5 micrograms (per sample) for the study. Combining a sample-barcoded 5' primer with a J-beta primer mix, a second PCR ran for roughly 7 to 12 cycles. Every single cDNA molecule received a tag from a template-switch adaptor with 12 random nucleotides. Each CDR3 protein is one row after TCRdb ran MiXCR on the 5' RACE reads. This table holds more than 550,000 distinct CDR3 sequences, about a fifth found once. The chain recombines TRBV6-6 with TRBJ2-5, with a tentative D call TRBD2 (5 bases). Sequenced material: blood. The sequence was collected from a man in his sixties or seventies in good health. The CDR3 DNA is TGTGCCAGCAGTTACTCGTACGGGATGCAAGAGACCCAGTACTTC. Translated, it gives CASSYSYGMQETQYF.